This TCR beta chain was identified during a study of cytomegalovirus exposure and HLA in healthy donors. Across the whole study: Across a few hundred genotyped donors, 65% to 90% landed in the Caucasian-associated ancestry cluster.

In the case of this clone: Its antigen is unknown.

General observations from the study: Researchers reported in a later analysis that common viral pathogens appeared linked to several top clusters.

The germline V and J ends were trimmed by 6 bases and 6 bases, with 14 bases remaining between them. The length of the CDR3 is 14 residues. Germline V gives CDR1 SGHTA, CDR2 FQGTGA. PCR used 60 Vbeta primers and 13 Jbeta primers. Data came from immunoSEQ multiplex PCR; TCRdb stores just in-frame clones and leaves some out. This sample has around 180,000 clones; 87% occur once, and the top ten carry more than 0.2%. The genes are TRBV7-3 and TRBJ2-2, with TRBD2 as a possible D gene (6 bases). Sequences were obtained from PBMCs. The sequence was obtained from a girl under two years old in good health and CMV-seronegative. The chain's CDR3 is CASSSSGPPGELFF. CDR3 in DNA: TGTGCCAGCAGTTCGAGCGGGCCGCCCGGGGAGCTGTTTTTT.